These 18 T cell receptor beta chains were all obtained from the same sample, sequenced in a study of blood T cell repertoires in COVID-19. Clones were sequenced by immunoSEQ multiplex PCR, and TCRdb holds only the in-frame ones, with some missing. The data hold 180,000 or so clones, with 75% to 90% observed a single time. Sample: PBMCs or T cells enriched from blood (not recorded which). The receptors originated from a woman aged 55 to 70 who had recovered from COVID-19.

This chain uses TRBV27 with TRBJ2-7, with 8 positions matching TRBD2. The germline V gene encodes CDR1 MNHEY and CDR2 SMNVEV (reference sequence). The CDR3 is made up of 14 amino acids. V was clipped by 8 bases and J by 7 bases; unmatched bases: 13. CDR3 bases: TGTGCCAGCGGCTCCGGGACTAGGGCTATAGAGCAGTACTTC. It translates to CASGSGTRAIEQYF.

This clone was counted only a few times. J is TRBJ2-2 and V is TRBV5-1; 11 nucleotides match TRBD1. Germline V lookup: CDR1 SGHRS, CDR2 YFSETQ. Trimming took 4 bases from V and 7 from J; bases not matched to a gene: 6. The length of the CDR3 is 15 residues. CDR3 coding DNA: TGCGCCAGCAGCCGGACAGGGGGCGGAGACGGGGAGCTGTTTTTT. This gives the protein CASSRTGGGDGELFF.

This clone was seen just once. In the same sample, other DNA sequences code for this CDR3. This chain links TRBV4-1 with TRBJ2-2, with D maybe TRBD2 (5 bases). Germline CDR1 and CDR2: MGHRA and YSYEKL. CDR3 length: 16 amino acids. V lost 4 bases, J lost 2 bases, and 14 bases lay in between. The CDR3 region has the DNA TGCGCCAGCAGCCGAGGGAGAGCTACTAACACCGGGGAGCTGTTTTTT. Translation gives CASSRGRATNTGELFF.

A word on this clone: In the same sample, other DNA sequences code for this CDR3. The CDR3 here is CASSPRTGDTGELFF. CDR3 nucleotides: TGCGCCAGCAGCCCGCGGACAGGGGACACCGGGGAGCTGTTTTTT. The chain employs TRBV5-1 and TRBJ2-2; 9 bases map to TRBD1. Germline V CDR1 and CDR2: SGHRS, YFSETQ. This CDR3 is built from 15 residues. V shed 4 bases, J shed 3 bases, and the junction held 4 bases outside the gene matches. Full variable domain (rest looked up from reference TRBV5-1 and TRBJ2-2): KAGVTQTPRYLIKTRGQQVTLSCSPISGHRSVSWYQQTPGQGLQFLFEYFSETQRNKGNFPGRFSGRQFSNSRSEMNVSTLELGDSALYLCASSPRTGDTGELFFGEGSRLTVL.

This clone appeared once. The J gene is TRBJ2-7, the V gene TRBV5-4, with D unclear. V gave up 3 bases and J gave up 3 bases, with 10 bases separating them. The CDR3 consists of 13 residues. Per the germline V gene, CDR1 is SGHNT and CDR2 is YYREEE (reference sequence). DNA of the CDR3: TGTGCCAGCAGCTCAACAGAGATCTACGAGCAGTACTTC. Protein sequence: CASSSTEIYEQYF.

V usage is TRBV9 and J usage is TRBJ2-2; 7 bases are shared with TRBD1. Germline V gives CDR1 SGDLS, CDR2 YYNGEE. This CDR3 contains 14 residues. The J segment lost 5 bases and the V segment lost 4 bases, leaving 5 bases of the junction unmatched. In DNA, the CDR3 is TGTGCCAGCAGCCCTCAGGGGGAAACCGGGGAGCTGTTTTTT. Amino acid sequence: CASSPQGETGELFF.

The chain links TRBV7-9 to TRBJ2-7; D gene uncertain. The germline V and J ends were trimmed by 2 bases and 1 base, with 6 bases remaining between them. The CDR3 runs to 13 residues. The germline V gene encodes CDR1 SEHNR and CDR2 FQNEAQ (reference sequence). The chain's CDR3 is CASSLRESYEQYF. The CDR3 nucleotides are TGTGCCAGCAGCTTAAGAGAGTCCTACGAGCAGTACTTC.

The chain carries TRBV27 and TRBJ1-2; 7 bases agree with TRBD1. The CDR3 contains 13 residues. CDR1 is MNHEY, CDR2 SMNVEV, per germline (reference sequence). V shed 2 bases and J 7 bases; nucleotides not matched to a gene: 4. The CDR3 reads CASSLTGASGYTF. The CDR3 nucleotides are TGTGCCAGCAGTTTAACAGGGGCCTCTGGCTACACCTTC.

The genes are TRBV12-3 or TRBV12-4 and TRBJ2-7; TRBD1 agrees at 7 bases. CDR3 size: 13 residues. Trimming took 6 bases from V and 5 from J; bases not matched to a gene: 7. The CDR3 loop is CASSQDRFDEQYF. DNA of the CDR3: TGTGCCAGCAGCCAGGACAGGTTCGACGAGCAGTACTTC.

The V call is TRBV5-8, the J call TRBJ1-3, with no clear D. The germline CDR1 and CDR2 sequences are SGHTS and YDEGEE. Trimming took 4 bases from V and 2 from J, leaving 10 bases between them. CDR3 length: 14 residues. The DNA for the CDR3 is TGTGCCAGCAGCGTCTGGGCCCCTGGAAACACCATATATTTT. This encodes CASSVWAPGNTIYF.

The chain recombines TRBV19 with TRBJ1-5, with 9 bases aligning to TRBD1. Germline CDR1 reads LNHDA; CDR2 reads SQIVND (reference sequence). V dropped 7 bases and J dropped 6; count of bases not matched to a gene: 7. The CDR3 extends over 14 amino acids. CDR3 sequence reads: CASTRTGVVQPQHF. The CDR3 DNA sequence: TGTGCCAGTACCCGGACAGGGGTGGTTCAGCCCCAGCATTTT.

The chain is built from TRBV19 and TRBJ1-3; D is unresolved. The CDR3 covers 13 residues. The ends were cut back, 9 bases at V and 7 bases at J, with 16 bases in the middle. Germline CDR1 LNHDA, CDR2 SQIVND (reference sequence). The DNA of the CDR3 is TGTGCCAGCATTAATCCGGGTGGGAACACCATATATTTT. Translating it yields CASINPGGNTIYF.

The V gene is TRBV5-1, the J gene TRBJ2-1; 11 nucleotides align to TRBD2. In germline, CDR1 is SGHRS, CDR2 YFSETQ. CDR3 length equals 15 residues. V lost 4 bases and J lost 3; bases outside the gene matches: 3. CDR3 region: CASSLTSGGYNEQFF. The CDR3, as DNA: TGCGCCAGCAGCCTTACTAGCGGGGGCTACAATGAGCAGTTCTTC.

The chain employs TRBV5-5 and TRBJ2-1; maybe TRBD2 (6 bases). The CDR3 totals 15 residues. Germline loops: CDR1 SGHKS, CDR2 YYEKEE (reference sequence). The V end was cut by 4 bases, the J end by 3 bases, with 14 bases between. This chain's CDR3 is CASSQLAGSYNEQFF. CDR3 sequence (DNA): TGTGCCAGCAGCCAACTCGCGGGGAGCTACAATGAGCAGTTCTTC.

The gene calls are TRBV6-1 and TRBJ2-1, with TRBD2 matching 13 bases. The V gene's germline CDR1 is MNHNS and CDR2 SASEGT. J lost 8 bases, V lost 4 bases, and 11 bases had no gene match. The CDR3 extends over 17 amino acids. The CDR3 coding sequence is TGTGCCAGCAGTGCGCATACCGGGACTAGCGGGGTACATGAGCAGTTCTTC. Translating gives CASSAHTGTSGVHEQFF.

This chain uses TRBV28 with TRBJ1-2, with TRBD1 identical over 10 bases. In germline, CDR1 is MDHEN, CDR2 SYDVKM. Losses at the gene ends were 5 bases for V and 7 bases for J; bases not matched to a gene: 4. This CDR3 comprises 13 residues. CDR3 bases: TGTGCCAGCAGTCGACAGGGGGCAGCTGGCTACACCTTC. Translation: CASSRQGAAGYTF.

This rearrangement joins TRBV6-5 to TRBJ1-6; 8 bases are a match to TRBD1. The germline CDR1 and CDR2 sequences are MNHEY and SVGAGI. CDR3 length: 16 residues. The ends lost 0 bases at V and 7 bases at J; junction bases unmatched: 5. CDR3 region: CASSYSRDRRNSPLHF. CDR3 coding DNA: TGTGCCAGCAGTTACTCCCGGGACAGGCGAAATTCACCCCTCCACTTT.

This clone turned up a few times. The rearrangement joins TRBV5-8 to TRBJ2-5; D perhaps matches TRBD2 (6 bases). The ends were cut back, 0 bases at V and 3 bases at J, with 12 bases in the middle. The CDR3 has 15 residues. Germline V gives CDR1 SGHTS, CDR2 YDEGEE. CDR3 DNA: TGTGCCAGCAGCTTGGTGGGTTGGGGGGAAGAGACCCAGTACTTC. Its protein product is CASSLVGWGEETQYF.